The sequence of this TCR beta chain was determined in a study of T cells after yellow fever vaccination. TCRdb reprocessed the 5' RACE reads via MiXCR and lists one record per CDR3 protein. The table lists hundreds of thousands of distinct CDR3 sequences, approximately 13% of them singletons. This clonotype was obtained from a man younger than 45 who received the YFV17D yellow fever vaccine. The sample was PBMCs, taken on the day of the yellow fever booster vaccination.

CDR3 coding DNA: TGCAGTGCTAGAGACGTCACCGGGGAGCTGTTTTTT. Residues: CSARDVTGELFF. The chain is built from TRBV20-1 and TRBJ2-2; no clear D. Germline CDR1 and CDR2: DFQATT and SNEGSKA (reference sequence). The CDR3 extends over 12 amino acids. The V end lost 0 bases, the J end lost 4 bases, and 3 bases lay between the germline ends.